This is a list of T cell receptor beta chains from one sample in a study of cytomegalovirus exposure and HLA in healthy donors. Sequencing used immunoSEQ multiplex PCR; TCRdb keeps in-frame clones, though not all of them. This sample carries about 140,000 clones, approximately 80% of them seen once, and the ten largest clones take approximately 1.3%. Material for sequencing was PBMCs. The receptors originated from a man aged 30 to 45 in good health and CMV-seropositive. The CDR3 runs from the conserved cysteine through the conserved F or W. Fields, in order: clone size, D gene, V gene, J gene, CDR3 DNA, CDR3 protein. D genes are given only for firm matches. Not all rows give a size; the values are once, few, many and, for expanded clones, a class.

>.|TRBD1|TRBV14|TRBJ2-7
TGTGCCAGCAGCCCCCAGGGGGTTTCCTACGAGCAGTACTTC
CASSPQGVSYEQYF
>.|TRBD1|TRBV7-9|TRBJ1-5
TGTGCCAGCAGCTTGACAGGGCCGGGGCAGCCCCAGCATTTT
CASSLTGPGQPQHF
>.|TRBD1|TRBV13|TRBJ2-3
TGTGCCAGCAGCTTAGGGGACAGGGCGGCGACAGATACGCAGTATTTT
CASSLGDRAATDTQYF
>.|.|TRBV5-4|TRBJ2-1
TGTGCCCCCGGTCGAGCGAACGTGGGTGAGCAGTTCTTC
CAPGRANVGEQFF
>.|TRBD2|TRBV5-3|TRBJ2-3
TGTGCCAGAAGCTTGTCGACTAGCGGGAGGCCGCCAAAAAGCACAGATACGCAGTATTTT
CARSLSTSGRPPKSTDTQYF
>few|.|TRBV28|TRBJ1-1
TGTGCCAGCACCCCCGGGCGGGACACTGAAGCTTTCTTT
CASTPGRDTEAFF
>.|.|TRBV6-1|TRBJ2-5
TGTGCCAGCAGTGATGAAGTGGTTCGGGAGACCCAGTACTTC
CASSDEVVRETQYF
>.|TRBD2|TRBV5-1|TRBJ2-2
TGCGCCAGCAGCGGATTAGCGGGGGGCGACACCGGGGAGCTGTTTTTT
CASSGLAGGDTGELFF
>.|.|TRBV28|TRBJ2-1
TGTGCCAGCAGTTACGTGCAGGGCTACAATGAGCAGTTCTTC
CASSYVQGYNEQFF
>.|.|TRBV4-1|TRBJ2-7
TGCGCCAGCAGCCAAGGCCCAGACTACGAGCAGTACTTC
CASSQGPDYEQYF
>.|.|TRBV16|TRBJ2-7
TGTGCCAGCAGCCAAACCCCCGAGGTGCAGTACTTC
CASSQTPEVQYF
>.|TRBD1|TRBV18|TRBJ1-2
TGTGCCAGCTCCCCCGGGCCAGGGGGAGTGAACGGCTACACCTTC
CASSPGPGGVNGYTF
>.|.|TRBV18|TRBJ1-5
TGTGCCAGCTCACCAGAGGATCCTAATCAGCCCCAGCATTTT
CASSPEDPNQPQHF
>few|.|TRBV11-3|TRBJ2-1
TGTGCCAGCAGCCCCCGACTGGGGGGGGCGAAGCAGTTCTTC
CASSPRLGGAKQFF
>.|.|TRBV6-4|TRBJ1-2
TGTGCCAGCAGTGACTCGCCAGGGGACCATGGCTACACCTTC
CASSDSPGDHGYTF
>few|.|TRBV30|TRBJ1-1
TGTGCCTGGAGTGTACGTAGTATCACTGAAGCTTTCTTT
CAWSVRSITEAFF
>once|TRBD2|TRBV7-6|TRBJ2-2
TGTGCCAGCAGCACTAGCGGGGGGATCAACACCGGGGAGCTGTTTTTT
CASSTSGGINTGELFF
>.|.|TRBV7-8|TRBJ1-2
TGTGCCAGCAGCGGAGGGGGGGGCTATGGCTACACCTTC
CASSGGGGYGYTF
>few|.|TRBV6-1|TRBJ1-4
TGTGCCAGCAGTGAGGGGCAGGGTCAGGAAAAACTGTTTTTT
CASSEGQGQEKLFF
>.|.|TRBV15|TRBJ2-7
TGTGCCACCAGCAGAGCCGCGGGCCCCTACGAGCAGTACTTC
CATSRAAGPYEQYF
>once|.|TRBV6-1|TRBJ2-5
TGTGCCAGCACTGGAGACTCTGTTCGAGAGACCCAGTACTTC
CASTGDSVRETQYF
>.|TRBD1|TRBV6-5|TRBJ2-5
TGTGCCAGCAGTTCCCCCGGGACAGGTGAAGAGACCCAGTACTTC
CASSSPGTGEETQYF
>once|.|TRBV7-9|TRBJ2-1
TGTGCCAGCAGCTTAGGAGACCGCGGAGTCTTTAATGAGCAGTTCTTC
CASSLGDRGVFNEQFF
>.|.|TRBV5-4|TRBJ2-2
TGTGCCAGCAGCCGAATCCGGGACACTCTTAACACCGGGGAGCTGTTTTTT
CASSRIRDTLNTGELFF
>.|.|TRBV6-6|TRBJ2-1
TGTGCCAGCCGAGGGTTTTACAATGAGCAGTTCTTC
CASRGFYNEQFF
>few|.|TRBV19|TRBJ1-1
TGTGCCAGTCTAGGGGATGGGGCTTTCTTT
CASLGDGAFF
>once|.|TRBV14|TRBJ1-1
TGTGCCAGCAGCCAACTAGAGCGGACTGAAGCTTTCTTT
CASSQLERTEAFF
>.|.|TRBV28|TRBJ1-5
TGTGCCAGCAGTTTAAGAGGGTTTAGCAATCAGCCCCAGCATTTT
CASSLRGFSNQPQHF
>.|TRBD1|TRBV10-1|TRBJ1-2
TGCGCCAGCAGCCCGGGACAGGGCGATGGCTACACCTTC
CASSPGQGDGYTF
>.|TRBD1|TRBV28|TRBJ2-5
TGTGCCAGCAGTTCCGGGACAGGGGATGGAGGGACCCAGTACTTC
CASSSGTGDGGTQYF
>.|.|TRBV7-9|TRBJ1-5
TGTTCCAGCAGGCCGGGCAATCAGCCCCAGCATTTT
CSSRPGNQPQHF
>.|.|TRBV12-5|TRBJ2-7
TGTGCTAGTGGTTTGGTACTGGGGCTTTCAGCCTACGAGCAGTACTTC
CASGLVLGLSAYEQYF
>.|.|TRBV7-8|TRBJ2-1
TGTGCCAGCAGCCTACAGGGAGTCCGGGCCTCCTACAATGAGCAGTTCTTC
CASSLQGVRASYNEQFF
>.|.|TRBV7-9|TRBJ2-5
TGTGCCAGCAGCTTAGGGGCAGGGCGGGAGACCCAGTACTTC
CASSLGAGRETQYF
>.|.|TRBV5-6|TRBJ2-3
TGTGCCAGCAGCTCTACGTCCACAGATACGCAGTATTTT
CASSSTSTDTQYF
>few|.|TRBV6-5|TRBJ2-7
TGTGCCAGCAGTTACGACAGCCAGCAGTACTTC
CASSYDSQQYF
>.|.|TRBV28|TRBJ2-5
TGTGCCAGCAGCACCCTATGGGGGCACCAAGAGACCCAGTACTTC
CASSTLWGHQETQYF
>.|.|TRBV7-3|TRBJ2-3
TGTGCCAGCAGCTTAGTTGCTAGCACTGATACGCAGTATTTT
CASSLVASTDTQYF
>.|TRBD1|TRBV2|TRBJ1-1
TGTGCCAGCAGTGGGGACAGGGGGCACGACACTGAAGCTTTCTTT
CASSGDRGHDTEAFF
>.|.|TRBV29-1|TRBJ1-1
TGCAGCGCAAGCCGGGACACCGACACTGAAGCTTTCTTT
CSASRDTDTEAFF
>.|.|TRBV25-1|TRBJ2-5
TGTGCCAGCACCCGGGACGGGGGCCAAGAGACCCAGTACTTC
CASTRDGGQETQYF
>.|.|TRBV25-1|TRBJ1-5
TGTGCCAGCAGCACACAGGCCAGCAATCAGCCCCAGCATTTT
CASSTQASNQPQHF
>.|.|TRBV5-6|TRBJ2-7
TGTGCCAGCACCCCGGGTGAGTCGAGCTCCTACGAGCAGTACTTC
CASTPGESSSYEQYF
>.|TRBD2|TRBV5-5|TRBJ2-5
TGTGCCAGCAGCCGGGGGACTAGCGGGATGGGGGAGACCCAGTACTTC
CASSRGTSGMGETQYF
>.|TRBD2|TRBV5-4|TRBJ2-1
TGTGCCAGCAGCTTTAGCGGGGGCGTCTACAATGAGCAGTTCTTC
CASSFSGGVYNEQFF
>few|.|TRBV7-6|TRBJ2-1
TGTGCCAGCAGCTTAGACAGTAACAATGAGCAGTTCTTC
CASSLDSNNEQFF
>.|.|TRBV19|TRBJ1-5
TGTGCCAGTAGTCTTCAGGGGAATCAGCCCCAGCATTTT
CASSLQGNQPQHF
>.|TRBD1|TRBV6-1|TRBJ1-5
TGTGCCAGCAGCCGCGACAGGGGCGACAATCAGCCCCAGCATTTT
CASSRDRGDNQPQHF
>.|.|TRBV28|TRBJ1-5
TGTGCCAGCAGTTTGTCACCATCAGGGCGGCCCCAGCATTTT
CASSLSPSGRPQHF
>.|.|TRBV5-5|TRBJ1-1
TGTGCCAGCAGCTTAGCACAGAAACCCACTGAAGCTTTCTTT
CASSLAQKPTEAFF
>.|.|TRBV21-1|TRBJ1-5
TGTGCCAGCAGCGCCTCTACCTCCTTTGGCAATCAGCCCCAGCATTTT
CASSASTSFGNQPQHF
>once|.|TRBV30|TRBJ1-5
TGTGCCTGGAGTGTAAGGGGCCAGCCCCAGCATTTT
CAWSVRGQPQHF
>.|TRBD2|TRBV27|TRBJ2-7
TGTGCCAGCAGACCCAGCGGGAGGTTTGACGAGCAGTACTTC
CASRPSGRFDEQYF
>.|TRBD2|TRBV15|TRBJ2-3
TGTGCCACCAGCAGACAGTCGACTAGCGGGAGCACAGATACGCAGTATTTT
CATSRQSTSGSTDTQYF
>once|TRBD1|TRBV7-3|TRBJ2-7
TGTGCCAGCAGCACCCGACAGGGGCCCTTATCAGAGCAGTACTTC
CASSTRQGPLSEQYF
>.|TRBD1|TRBV5-6|TRBJ1-3
TGTGCCAGCAGCAGGTACAGGGGCCTCTCTGGAAACACCATATATTTT
CASSRYRGLSGNTIYF
>.|.|TRBV27|TRBJ1-5
TGTGCCAGCAGTCCGAGGACAGTTTCAAATCAGCCCCAGCATTTT
CASSPRTVSNQPQHF
>.|.|TRBV21-1|TRBJ2-3
TGTGCCAGCAGCACAACGGGGACTAGCGGAAGAGATACGCAGTATTTT
CASSTTGTSGRDTQYF
>few|TRBD1|TRBV5-4|TRBJ1-1
TGTGCCAGCAGCCCCCCCGGGACAGGGGTGGATACTGAAGCTTTCTTT
CASSPPGTGVDTEAFF
>once|TRBD1|TRBV2|TRBJ1-1
TGTGCCAGCAGTGAATATACCGGGACAGTGAACACTGAAGCTTTCTTT
CASSEYTGTVNTEAFF